This record looks at one TCR beta chain sequence and its context. What this receptor recognizes is not known. It has no much larger one-base neighbor in the sample; base qualities were not kept. The germline V gene gives CDR1 as SGHTA and CDR2 as FQGNSA. V is reduced by 2 bases and J by 3 bases, leaving a spacing of 16 bases between them. The CDR3 runs 17 amino acids, cysteine and phenylalanine included. The only DNA kept is the CDR3, 51 bases in frame from the first base. To sequence the TCRbeta CDR3 region, genomic DNA was isolated from the sorted cells. The immunoSEQ Assay was used for sequencing of TCRbeta CDR3 regions. The immuneACCESS repertoire file appears here via TCRdb, limited to in-frame rearrangements. These files lack a portion of the clones; in checked studies, under half of the deficit traces to unresolved V genes, and the cause of the others is not known. This sample lists about 56,000 clones; approximately 90% were detected once. About a tenth of the sample belongs to the ten largest clones.

The trial excluded patients who had a history of autoimmune disease or were on systemic immunosuppression. Peripheral blood for TCR sequencing was collected from all dose cohorts at baseline, on cycle 4 day 1, and on cycle 7 day 1. The samples were drawn from a first-in-human, open-label, multicenter phase I dose-escalation trial of ivuxolimab. The trial enrolled adults with locally advanced or metastatic head and neck squamous cell, hepatocellular, melanoma or renal cell carcinoma. Before TCR sequencing, CD4+ and CD8+ T cells were separately sorted from peripheral blood. These data come from a study of OX40 agonist ivuxolimab in advanced cancers. Regarding the research as a whole: Ivuxolimab was an agonistic, fully human IgG2 monoclonal antibody directed against OX40 (CD134), a costimulatory receptor. Intravenous ivuxolimab was administered to patients every 2 weeks at six dose levels: 0.01, 0.1, 0.3, 1.5, 3 and 10 mg/kg. Of the approximately 53 patients in dose escalation, 19 had hepatocellular carcinoma, roughly 15 had melanoma, 9 had renal cell carcinoma and 9 had head and neck cancer. In the dose-escalation cohort, about four fifths of patients were male, and the mean age was around 60 years with a range of roughly 23 to 90. Prior anti-PD-1, anti-PD-L1 or anti-CTLA-4 therapy was permitted, and checkpoint inhibitors had been received by about two fifths of dose-escalation patients. Three dose-escalation patients achieved partial responses, one with hepatocellular carcinoma and two with cutaneous melanoma. The purpose of peripheral TCRbeta sequencing was to test whether ivuxolimab changed TCR sequence diversity and led to clonal T-cell expansion. The paper describes the monotherapy dose-escalation part (N of about 47 patients) of the phase I trial of ivuxolimab. Paper-wide results and their limitations: At doses from 0.1 to 3.0 mg/kg, clonal expansion was seen in both CD4+ and CD8+ blood T cells between baseline and week 6. After ivuxolimab, CD8+ T cells had more expanded clones than CD4+ T cells on average. The antigen specificity of the peripheral T cells that underwent clonal expansion was not determined. Low levels of normalized T-cell clonal expansion were also seen in some nonresponding patients. In partial responders in the 0.1-3.0 mg/kg groups, normalized peripheral clonal expansion was found to be among the lowest, especially among CD8+ T cells.

The TCR originated in an adult with an advanced solid tumor such as melanoma, head and neck, liver or kidney cancer. Sample: CD4+ or CD8+ T cells sorted from blood, taken in a trial of the OX40 agonist ivuxolimab. The chain was built from TRBV7-2 and TRBJ2-2, with an unclear D gene assignment. The DNA sequence is TGTGCCAGCAGCTTAACGCCCGCGACAATTTACACCGGGGAGCTGTTTTTT. Its product reads: CASSLTPATIYTGELFF.